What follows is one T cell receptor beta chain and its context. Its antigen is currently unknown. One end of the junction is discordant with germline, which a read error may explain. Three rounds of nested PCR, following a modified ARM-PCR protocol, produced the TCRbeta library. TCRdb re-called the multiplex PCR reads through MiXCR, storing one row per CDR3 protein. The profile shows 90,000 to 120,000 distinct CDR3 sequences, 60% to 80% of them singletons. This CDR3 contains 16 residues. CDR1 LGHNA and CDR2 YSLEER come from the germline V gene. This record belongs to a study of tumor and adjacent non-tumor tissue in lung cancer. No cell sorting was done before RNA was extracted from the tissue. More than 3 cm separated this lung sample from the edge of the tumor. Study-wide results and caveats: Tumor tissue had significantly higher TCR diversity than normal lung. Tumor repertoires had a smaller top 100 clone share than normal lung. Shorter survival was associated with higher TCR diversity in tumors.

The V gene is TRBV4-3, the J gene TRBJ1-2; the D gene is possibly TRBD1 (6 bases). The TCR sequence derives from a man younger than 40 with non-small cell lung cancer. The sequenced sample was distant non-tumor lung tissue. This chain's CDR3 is CARSQGRFRTEYGYTF. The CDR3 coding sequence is TGCGCCAGGAGCCAAGGAAGGTTTCGGACAGAATATGGCTACACCTTC.